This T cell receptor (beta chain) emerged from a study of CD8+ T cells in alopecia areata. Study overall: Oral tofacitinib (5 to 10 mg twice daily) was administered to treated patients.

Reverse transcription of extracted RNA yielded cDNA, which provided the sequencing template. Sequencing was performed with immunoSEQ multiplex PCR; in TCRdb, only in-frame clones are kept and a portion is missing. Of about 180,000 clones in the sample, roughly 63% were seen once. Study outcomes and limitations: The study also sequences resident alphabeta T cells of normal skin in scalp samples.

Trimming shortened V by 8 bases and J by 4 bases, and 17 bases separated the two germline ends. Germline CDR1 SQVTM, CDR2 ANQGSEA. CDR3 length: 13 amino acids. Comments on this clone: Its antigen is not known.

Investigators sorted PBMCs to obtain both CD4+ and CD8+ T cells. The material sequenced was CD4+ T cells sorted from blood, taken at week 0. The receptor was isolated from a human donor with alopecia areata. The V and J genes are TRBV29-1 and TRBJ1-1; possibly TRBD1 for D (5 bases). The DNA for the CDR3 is TGCAGCTCAAAGCAGGGCTTGAGCACTGAAGCTTTCTTT. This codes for CSSKQGLSTEAFF.